This is a list of T cell receptor beta chains from one sample in a study of tumor-infiltrating lymphocytes in oesophageal squamous cell carcinoma. In TCRdb, the PCR reads were re-called with MiXCR into one record per CDR3 protein. The sample lists about 22,000 distinct CDR3 sequences, about a third seen once, with approximately 20% in the top ten. The source material was esophageal tumor tissue. The source of these receptors is a female donor with esophageal squamous cell carcinoma. CDR3s include the opening cysteine and the closing phenylalanine or tryptophan. Fields, in order: CDR3 DNA, CDR3 protein, J gene, V gene, D gene, clone size. A D gene is named only where the DNA matches it firmly. Only some rows state a clone size, as once, few, many or a class for expanded clones.

CDR3nt: TGTGCCAGCAGTTTATCGTCTCGAGTGGAGGTGGGGACTGAAGCTTTCTTT
CDR3aa: CASSLSSRVEVGTEAFF
j_gene: TRBJ1-1
v_gene: TRBV28
d_gene: .
abundance: many

CDR3nt: TGTGCCAGTAGTACGTGGACAGAGAACACTGAAGCTTTCTTT
CDR3aa: CASSTWTENTEAFF
j_gene: TRBJ1-1
v_gene: TRBV19
d_gene: .
abundance: many

CDR3nt: TGTGCCATCAACCGGGACAGGGGCTACGAGCAGTACTTC
CDR3aa: CAINRDRGYEQYF
j_gene: TRBJ2-7
v_gene: TRBV10-3
d_gene: TRBD1
abundance: many

CDR3nt: TGTGCCAGCAGCCTAGGCGGGAGGTCTACAGATACGCAGTATTTT
CDR3aa: CASSLGGRSTDTQYF
j_gene: TRBJ2-3
v_gene: TRBV7-3
d_gene: TRBD2
abundance: medium-sized

CDR3nt: TGTGCCAGCAGCTTAAAACGGAACACTGAAGCTTTCTTT
CDR3aa: CASSLKRNTEAFF
j_gene: TRBJ1-1
v_gene: TRBV11-2
d_gene: .
abundance: .

CDR3nt: TGTGCCAGCAGCTTAGGCGATAGTTCCGGCGATCAGTACTTT
CDR3aa: CASSLGDSSGDQYF
j_gene: TRBJ1-6
v_gene: TRBV7-9
d_gene: .
abundance: .

CDR3nt: TGTGCCAGCAGGGGGGAGGGAGTAAAGACCCAGTACTTC
CDR3aa: CASRGEGVKTQYF
j_gene: TRBJ2-5
v_gene: TRBV6-2/TRBV6-3
d_gene: TRBD2
abundance: .

CDR3nt: TGTGCTAGCAGCCGGGGACGGACCCAGGAGACCCAGTACTTC
CDR3aa: CASSRGRTQETQYF
j_gene: TRBJ2-5
v_gene: TRBV7-8
d_gene: .
abundance: once

CDR3nt: TGTGCCAGCAGTTATGGGGGTGCAGATACGCAGTATTTT
CDR3aa: CASSYGGADTQYF
j_gene: TRBJ2-3
v_gene: TRBV6-1
d_gene: .
abundance: many

CDR3nt: TGTGCCAGCAGCCCCCGAAACTATCGCTACACCTTC
CDR3aa: CASSPRNYRYTF
j_gene: TRBJ1-2
v_gene: TRBV12-3/TRBV12-4
d_gene: .
abundance: .

CDR3nt: TGTGCCAGCAGCTTACCACCCACAGATACGCAGTATTTT
CDR3aa: CASSLPPTDTQYF
j_gene: TRBJ2-3
v_gene: TRBV11-1
d_gene: .
abundance: .

CDR3nt: TGTGCCAGCAGTGACTTGGGGGGCGCATTCTACGAGCAGTACTTC
CDR3aa: CASSDLGGAFYEQYF
j_gene: TRBJ2-7
v_gene: TRBV6-1
d_gene: .
abundance: .

CDR3nt: TGTGCCAGCAAGGTTACAGATAGAGCGAACACTGAAGCTTTCTTT
CDR3aa: CASKVTDRANTEAFF
j_gene: TRBJ1-1
v_gene: TRBV28
d_gene: .
abundance: many

CDR3nt: TGTGCCAGCAGCCAACCTCACACTGAAGCTTTCTTT
CDR3aa: CASSQPHTEAFF
j_gene: TRBJ1-1
v_gene: TRBV3-1
d_gene: .
abundance: .

CDR3nt: TGTGCCAGCAGGGACGGACAGGGGCCGGCTTTCTTT
CDR3aa: CASRDGQGPAFF
j_gene: TRBJ1-1
v_gene: TRBV7-6
d_gene: TRBD1
abundance: .

CDR3nt: TGTGCCAGCAGCATCTCAGGAGACGAGCAGTACTTC
CDR3aa: CASSISGDEQYF
j_gene: TRBJ2-7
v_gene: TRBV6-1
d_gene: .
abundance: many

CDR3nt: TGTGCCAGCACTGGACAGTTAGTACTTCGGTTC
CDR3aa: CASTGQLVLRF
j_gene: TRBJ2-6
v_gene: TRBV6-5
d_gene: .
abundance: .

CDR3nt: TGTGCCAGCAGCCGTGTAGCGGGGGGGCGGAGTGAGCAGTACTTC
CDR3aa: CASSRVAGGRSEQYF
j_gene: TRBJ2-7
v_gene: TRBV7-2
d_gene: TRBD2
abundance: once

CDR3nt: TGTGCCAGCAGCGTACGACCAGACAGGGGGGACGACAATGAGCAGTTCTTC
CDR3aa: CASSVRPDRGDDNEQFF
j_gene: TRBJ2-1
v_gene: TRBV9
d_gene: TRBD1
abundance: few

CDR3nt: TGTGCCAGCAGTCCCAACACAGCCTACGAGCAGTACTTC
CDR3aa: CASSPNTAYEQYF
j_gene: TRBJ2-7
v_gene: TRBV6-6
d_gene: .
abundance: .

CDR3nt: TGTGCCAGCAGAGAGCGGGACAACAAAAACATTCAGTACTTC
CDR3aa: CASRERDNKNIQYF
j_gene: TRBJ2-4
v_gene: TRBV12-3/TRBV12-4
d_gene: .
abundance: .

CDR3nt: TGTGCCAGCTCACCACAGGCAGGGGGGTCCGAGCAGTACTTC
CDR3aa: CASSPQAGGSEQYF
j_gene: TRBJ2-7
v_gene: TRBV18
d_gene: .
abundance: few

CDR3nt: TGTGCCAGCAGCTTTGACAGTCCCAGGGGCGGGGAGCTGTTTTTT
CDR3aa: CASSFDSPRGGELFF
j_gene: TRBJ2-2
v_gene: TRBV5-4
d_gene: .
abundance: many

CDR3nt: TGTGCCAGCTCGTCCTCTAGCGATATCTCCTACAATGAGCAGTTCTTC
CDR3aa: CASSSSSDISYNEQFF
j_gene: TRBJ2-1
v_gene: TRBV18
d_gene: .
abundance: .

CDR3nt: TGTGCCAGCAGTTGGGCCTCTGCAGGGGAGCAGTTCTTC
CDR3aa: CASSWASAGEQFF
j_gene: TRBJ2-1
v_gene: TRBV12-3/TRBV12-4
d_gene: .
abundance: large

CDR3nt: TGCGCCAGCAGCTTGGTATACAGGGGTACTGAAGCTTTCTTT
CDR3aa: CASSLVYRGTEAFF
j_gene: TRBJ1-1
v_gene: TRBV5-1
d_gene: TRBD1
abundance: many

CDR3nt: TGTGCCAGCACTCAGGGATCTAGCTACGAGCAGTACTTC
CDR3aa: CASTQGSSYEQYF
j_gene: TRBJ2-7
v_gene: TRBV28
d_gene: .
abundance: .

CDR3nt: TGCAGTGCTAGTGGAGGAAGGGGGTACAATGAGCAGTACTTC
CDR3aa: CSASGGRGYNEQYF
j_gene: TRBJ2-4
v_gene: TRBV20-1
d_gene: .
abundance: .

CDR3nt: TGTGCCAGCAGCTGGGACAGGGGAGGTGAAAAACTGTTTTTT
CDR3aa: CASSWDRGGEKLFF
j_gene: TRBJ1-4
v_gene: TRBV6-1
d_gene: TRBD1
abundance: many

CDR3nt: TGTGCCAGCAGTCCCGTGGGCGCGGGAGGGCCGAGCACAGATACGCAGTATTTT
CDR3aa: CASSPVGAGGPSTDTQYF
j_gene: TRBJ2-3
v_gene: TRBV6-6
d_gene: TRBD2
abundance: once

CDR3nt: TGTGCCAGCAGAACAGGACCCTACGAGCAGTTCTTC
CDR3aa: CASRTGPYEQFF
j_gene: TRBJ2-1
v_gene: TRBV7-8
d_gene: .
abundance: .

CDR3nt: TGTGCCTGGAGGGAGAATTACAGGGCCGGCACTGAAGCTTTCTTT
CDR3aa: CAWRENYRAGTEAFF
j_gene: TRBJ1-1
v_gene: TRBV30
d_gene: .
abundance: .

CDR3nt: TGCGCCAGCAGCCCTGTTGGGGGGGAGGTGGAAAAACTGTTTTTT
CDR3aa: CASSPVGGEVEKLFF
j_gene: TRBJ1-4
v_gene: TRBV5-1
d_gene: .
abundance: many

CDR3nt: TGTGCCAGCAGTCAAGGCTCCTACGAGCAGTACTTC
CDR3aa: CASSQGSYEQYF
j_gene: TRBJ2-7
v_gene: TRBV27
d_gene: .
abundance: many

CDR3nt: TGTGCCGGCAAAGACAGGTTAACTACCAATGAGCAGTTCTTC
CDR3aa: CAGKDRLTTNEQFF
j_gene: TRBJ2-1
v_gene: TRBV6-1
d_gene: .
abundance: many

CDR3nt: TGTGCCAGCAGTTACTCCAGGAGGCATGTCTACAATGAGCAGTTCTTC
CDR3aa: CASSYSRRHVYNEQFF
j_gene: TRBJ2-1
v_gene: TRBV6-2/TRBV6-3
d_gene: .
abundance: many

CDR3nt: TGTGCCAGCAGTTTCCGTATGTTCAGGGACAGGGTTTCCTCTGGGGCCAACGTCCTGACTTTC
CDR3aa: CASSFRMFRDRVSSGANVLTF
j_gene: TRBJ2-6
v_gene: TRBV7-8
d_gene: TRBD1
abundance: medium-sized

CDR3nt: TGTGCCATCAGTCCGAGGGGCTCGCTAAGAAGCTCCTACGAGCAGTACTTC
CDR3aa: CAISPRGSLRSSYEQYF
j_gene: TRBJ2-7
v_gene: TRBV10-3
d_gene: .
abundance: many

CDR3nt: TGTGCCAGCTCACCACCCGATTCGGGTAGCAATCAGCCCCAGCATTTT
CDR3aa: CASSPPDSGSNQPQHF
j_gene: TRBJ1-5
v_gene: TRBV18
d_gene: .
abundance: .

CDR3nt: TGTGCCAGCAGTTTAGGCGGGTTCACAGATACGCAGTATTTT
CDR3aa: CASSLGGFTDTQYF
j_gene: TRBJ2-3
v_gene: TRBV27
d_gene: .
abundance: .

CDR3nt: TGTGCCAGTGGGGGGCAGGGGTTCGAGCAGTACTTC
CDR3aa: CASGGQGFEQYF
j_gene: TRBJ2-7
v_gene: TRBV2
d_gene: .
abundance: .

CDR3nt: TGTGCCAGCAGGCGGACTCTTAACTCCTACAATGAGCAGTTCTTT
CDR3aa: CASRRTLNSYNEQFF
j_gene: TRBJ2-1
v_gene: TRBV12-3/TRBV12-4
d_gene: .
abundance: .

CDR3nt: TGCGCCAGCAGCTGGGACGTGACGAGGGAGTACAATGAGCAGTACTTC
CDR3aa: CASSWDVTREYNEQYF
j_gene: TRBJ2-4
v_gene: TRBV5-1
d_gene: .
abundance: .

CDR3nt: TGTGCCAGCAGGGTCAGGGGCGAGCAGTACTTC
CDR3aa: CASRVRGEQYF
j_gene: TRBJ2-7
v_gene: TRBV6-1
d_gene: .
abundance: many